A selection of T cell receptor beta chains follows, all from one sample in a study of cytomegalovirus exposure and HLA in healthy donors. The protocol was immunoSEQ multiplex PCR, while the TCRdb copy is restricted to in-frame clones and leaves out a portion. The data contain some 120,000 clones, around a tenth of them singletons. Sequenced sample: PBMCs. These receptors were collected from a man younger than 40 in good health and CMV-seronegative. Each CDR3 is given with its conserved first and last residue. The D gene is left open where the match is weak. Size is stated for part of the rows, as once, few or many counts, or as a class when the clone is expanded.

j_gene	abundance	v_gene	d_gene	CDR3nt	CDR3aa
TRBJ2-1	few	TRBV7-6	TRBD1	TGTGCCAGCAGCTCAGGGACAGGGTTCGTCGTCCATGAGCAGTTCTTC	CASSSGTGFVVHEQFF
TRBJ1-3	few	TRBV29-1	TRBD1	TGCAGCGTGGTAATGAGGCCGGGACAGGGTAACACCATATATTTT	CSVVMRPGQGNTIYF
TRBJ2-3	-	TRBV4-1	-	TGCGCCAGCAGCCAAGGGGACACCCGGAGAACAGATACGCAGTATTTT	CASSQGDTRRTDTQYF
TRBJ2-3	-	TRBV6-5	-	TGTGCCAGCAGTTACTCCGGGGTCGGCACAGATACGCAGTATTTT	CASSYSGVGTDTQYF
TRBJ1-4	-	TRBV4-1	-	TGCGCCAGCAGCCATGACCGGCAGCCCCAGTCCGGGCTGTTTTTT	CASSHDRQPQSGLFF
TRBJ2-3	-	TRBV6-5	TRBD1	TGTGCCAGCAGTCCCGGGACAGGGGCCACAGATACGCAGTATTTT	CASSPGTGATDTQYF
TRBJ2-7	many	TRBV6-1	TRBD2	TGTGCCAGCAGTGAGCGGACTAGCGGCGGCTACGAGCAGTACTTC	CASSERTSGGYEQYF
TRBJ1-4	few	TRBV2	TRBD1	TGTGCCAGCAGTGAGAGGACAGGGCTTAATGAAAAACTGTTTTTT	CASSERTGLNEKLFF
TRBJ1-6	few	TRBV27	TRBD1	TGTGCCAGCAGGAAGGGACAGGGAGGGTATTCACCCCTCCACTTT	CASRKGQGGYSPLHF
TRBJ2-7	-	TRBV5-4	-	TGTGCCAGCAGCTTGGGGGACCCCCTGAGGAGGGACGAGCAGTACTTC	CASSLGDPLRRDEQYF
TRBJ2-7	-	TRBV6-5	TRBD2	TGTGCCAGCAGTCGTACCGGGACTAGCGCTTACGAGCAGTACTTC	CASSRTGTSAYEQYF
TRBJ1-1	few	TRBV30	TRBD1	TGTGCCTGGAGTGTACAGGGGGCGAGTGAAGCTTTCTTT	CAWSVQGASEAFF
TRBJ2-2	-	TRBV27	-	TGTGCCAGCCGGAAGCGAACGAACACCGGGGAGCTGTTTTTT	CASRKRTNTGELFF
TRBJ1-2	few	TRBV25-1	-	TGTGCCAGCTCCAGTCCCCGTGGCTACACCTTC	CASSSPRGYTF
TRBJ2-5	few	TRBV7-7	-	TGTGCTAGCAGCTTACGGCAGGTCCAAGAGACCCAGTACTTC	CASSLRQVQETQYF
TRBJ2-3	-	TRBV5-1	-	TGCGCCAGCAGCTTGGCTGTGTTTGATACGCAGTATTTT	CASSLAVFDTQYF
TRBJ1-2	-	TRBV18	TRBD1	TGTGCCAGCTCACCAAGAGAAAACAGGGGGTATGGCTACACCTTC	CASSPRENRGYGYTF
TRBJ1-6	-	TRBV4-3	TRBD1	TGCGCCAGCAGCCGCGGGACAGCCTATAATTCACCCCTCCACTTT	CASSRGTAYNSPLHF
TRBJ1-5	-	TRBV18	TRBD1	TGTGCCAGCTCACCGACAGGGGCTAATCAGCCCCAGCATTTT	CASSPTGANQPQHF
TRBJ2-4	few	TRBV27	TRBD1	TGTGCCAGCAGCCACAGACAGGGGGCAACCAAAAACATTCAGTACTTC	CASSHRQGATKNIQYF
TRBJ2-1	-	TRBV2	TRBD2	TGTGCCAGCCAACGAACCGGGACTAGCGGGAGAATTAGCAATGAGCAGTTCTTC	CASQRTGTSGRISNEQFF
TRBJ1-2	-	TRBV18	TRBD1	TGTGCCAGCTCGGTTGGGACAGGGAATGCTAACTATGGCTACACCTTC	CASSVGTGNANYGYTF